This TCR beta chain was recovered during a study of CD4 T cells in relation to SARS-CoV-2 and coronaviruses. In the study overall: TCR beta CDR3s were sequenced after approximately 9-day antigen culture of PBMCs. Of the patients, about 8 were male, a few female, two Hispanic. General study findings and limits: No donor gave both pre-pandemic and post-infection samples.

Concerning this clone: As yet, its antigen is unknown.

Generated by immunoSEQ multiplex PCR, the TCRdb table keeps only in-frame clones and is missing some. The sample has about 30,000 clones, more than 65% seen once. Sorted naive or memory CD4+ cells met CEF peptides for around eleven days. CDR3 size: 16 residues. CDR1 is WSHSY, CDR2 SAAADI, per germline. V lost 8 bases, J lost 8 bases, and 12 bases stayed unmatched. Sequenced: memory CD4+ T cells from PBMCs, cultured in vitro. This chain connects TRBV10-2 to TRBJ2-1, with 13 bases that match TRBD2. This clonotype originated in an adult with COVID-19. The CDR3 reads CASARLAGGTEYEQFF. The DNA of the CDR3 is TGCGCCAGCGCTAGACTAGCGGGAGGAACAGAGTATGAGCAGTTCTTC.